The TCR beta chain described here comes from a study of cytomegalovirus exposure and HLA in healthy donors (dated by TCRdb to between 2016 and 2019). Study-wide context: In an earlier analysis of 587 of the donors, 276 Gb of sequence data and 120 million or so unique TCR beta sequences from 180 million or so T cells were reported. Because of strong linkage in the cohort, 4 to 6 DR-DQ haplotypes were treated as single units for association and clustering. The number of donors typed differed by locus, with roughly 620-630 for A, B, C, DRB1 and DQB1, 522 for DQA1, 606 for DPA1, and 400 to 490 for DPB1. A later analysis re-analyzed previously published TCR beta repertoires from 666 donors and added high-resolution HLA genotyping to study TCR occurrence patterns. The study was designed to test whether signatures of past pathogen exposure could be identified by cataloging public T cell receptors. Rather than drawing on any new phenotypic data, the later analysis identified candidate immune exposures from TCR beta sequences and the way those sequences occurred across donors. An early release that covered some 640 HLA-typed donors contained approximately 300 gigabases of sequencing data and 85 million to 100 million unique TCR sequences. In a later genetic analysis, genome-wide SNP genotypes for about three fifths of the roughly 670 donors were used, and that subset was treated as a discovery cohort. Among about 360 genotyped donors of the cohort, an average of approximately 250,000 unique TCR beta nucleotide sequences were sequenced per donor, about a sixth of them non-productive. Besides the first cohort of around 670 subjects, a separate validation cohort made up of 120 different subjects was used. High-throughput TCR immunosequencing, statistical association of individual TCRs with disease status, and machine learning were combined to predict cytomegalovirus infection status. Both class I and class II loci were covered by HLA typing, at four-digit resolution. Donor age, sex, ethnicity and CMV serostatus were collected together with the repertoire data. The genetic ancestry cluster associated with self-reported Caucasian donors included 81% of the roughly 400 genotyped donors. All discovery cohort repertoires had been generated using a single sequencing platform. In an earlier analysis of 550 to 700 of the donors, high-throughput TCR beta sequencing was used to judge whether each TCR beta V gene segment behaved as functional or pseudogenic. The T cell repertoires of several hundred subjects were profiled by immunosequencing and related to cytomegalovirus serostatus. Results and caveats for the whole study, not just this receptor: An association between a missense DCLRE1C variant and V-gene and J-gene trimming of TCR beta chains was found in a later genetic analysis and replicated in an independent cohort. In vitro tests confirmed that a few of the cytomegalovirus-associated TCR beta chains recognize cytomegalovirus antigens. According to a later analysis, TCR association rates differed among HLA loci, with DRB1 alleles showing the most associated TCRs and HLA-C alleles showing the fewest. This cohort had only TCR beta chains sequenced, and the lack of alpha or paired-chain data limited which features could be detected. Most TCR sequences were observed very rarely across donors, whereas some public TCRs were present in many individuals. Most CMV-associated TCR beta chains appeared to be HLA-restricted in a later analysis, and the HLA associations seemed to be driven largely by CMV exposure. According to a later genetic analysis, donors in an Asian-associated ancestry cluster had fewer N-insertions in productive TCRs than the approximately 690-donor mean. Some IMGT-functional V segments, including TRBV6-2 and TRBV6-3, could not be told apart with the 87-base-pair reads, so those segments were excluded. The study gave a list of 150 to 200 TCR beta chains associated with cytomegalovirus. Several of the top co-occurrence clusters appeared to be linked to parvovirus B19, influenza, CMV and Epstein-Barr virus, according to a later analysis. In an earlier analysis of some 640 of the donors, most TCR beta V segments were observed in productive rearrangements about 90% or about 30% of the time, broadly matching IMGT annotations. The earlier analysis of a few hundred of the donors excluded seventeen rarely observed V segments, including chromosome 9 orphons, because counts were too low. In a later analysis, 15,000 to 20,000 TCR beta sequences were associated with specific HLA alleles at a false discovery rate of 0.05. A group of highly shared sequence variants was considered likely to be a technical artifact of the sequencing pipeline. HLA typing was unavailable for some donors at each locus, so association tests used only the typed subset. A further reported finding was that TCR beta sequences accurately predicted the HLA-A and HLA-B alleles for most subjects in the first cohort. Correlated functional status among segregating V segments might be attributable to linkage disequilibrium, but an unknown experimental factor could not be ruled out. In both the original and validation cohorts, the classifier was reported to diagnose cytomegalovirus status with high specificity and sensitivity. The presence/absence analyses assumed that sequencing depth was roughly uniform across donors, and that assumption may not be true. In a later analysis, HLA-associated TCR beta chains were found to be more clonally expanded and to have lower generation probabilities than equally common non-associated chains. Strong co-occurrence of HLA alleles, especially DR and DQ, made assigning TCR associations to individual alleles difficult. CMV serostatus was the only immune exposure information available for the cohort. The authors suggested that the approach could potentially be generalized to other disease states and immunological phenotypes.

The cohort was made up of approximately 670 healthy bone marrow donors. Cohort members were all nominally healthy when sampled, although unrecorded immune exposures were likely present. The donor tested CMV seronegative, placing the donor among the 352 seronegative members of the cohort. Each donor provided a peripheral blood sample, and peripheral blood mononuclear cells were used for TCR beta sequencing. Genomic DNA was extracted from the blood cell samples with the Qiagen DNeasy Blood Extraction Kit. Comments on this clone: The antigen it binds to is not known. The input lacks base qualities; no much larger clone sits a single base away.

At the junction V is shortened by 0 bases and J by 5 bases, with 10 bases in between. The CDR3, cysteine through phenylalanine, is 14 amino acids long. The read is trimmed to its CDR3 DNA, 42 bases read in frame from base 1. The CDR1 and CDR2 encoded by the germline V gene are SGHTA and FQGNSA. The library was made by the immunoSEQ multiplex PCR assay. For the multiplex PCR, a mixture combining 60 forward primers for TCR Vbeta segments and 13 reverse primers for TCR Jbeta segments was used. A multiplex PCR assay on genomic DNA amplified the CDR3 region of rearranged TCR beta genes. The amplified TCR beta libraries were sequenced on the Illumina HiSeq System as 87-base-pair reads. Turning to the authors' computational methods: A later analysis counted approximately 84 million unique TCR beta chains across the 690 or so repertoires, and roughly 9.9 million of these chains were shared by at least two donors. Raw reads were error-corrected and collapsed into unique sequences with a nearest-neighbor algorithm that merged closely related sequences to remove PCR and sequencing errors. CDR3 sequences were aligned to IMGT reference sequences to assign V, D and J gene segments. For a sequence to be retained, a match of at least six nucleotides to both a V gene segment and a J gene segment was required. A rearrangement was called productive if the CDR3 had no stop codons and remained in frame with V and J, and every other rearrangement was called non-productive. CDR3 was defined by IMGT convention, running from the second conserved V-encoded cysteine to the conserved J-encoded phenylalanine. In an earlier analysis of approximately 590 of the donors, sequences lacking an unambiguous match to a single V gene segment were excluded. An earlier analysis of a few hundred of the donors called V segments functional above 56.7% productive rearrangements and segregating when the between-donor standard deviation exceeded 5%. A statistical classification framework was built for diagnosing cytomegalovirus status from the catalog of TCR beta chain sequences. In a later analysis, TCR nucleotide sequences were compared against IMGT/GENE-DB human TR gene sequences so that V and J genes could be assigned. The TCRdist pipeline was used in a later analysis to assign CDR3 sequences and most-parsimonious VDJ recombination scenarios. In a later analysis, every TCR beta chain was defined by the combination of its CDR3 amino acid sequence and its V-gene family, and reads without a unique V-gene family were dropped. A later analysis removed over 500 highly shared, low-generation-probability nucleotide sequences to deal with suspected cross-contamination and a sequencing artifact. In a later analysis, a clonal expansion index for each public chain was calculated from normalized within-repertoire ranks of inferred template counts. In a later analysis, generation probabilities were computed with a VDJ recombination model fitted to out-of-frame rearrangements, and the resulting probabilities were checked against IGoR. Hypergeometric tests were used in a later analysis to score TCR-TCR, TCR-HLA and TCR-CMV co-occurrence, with a repertoire-size bias correction applied to the TCR pairs. To estimate false discovery rates, a later analysis permuted the HLA or CMV assignments 20 times. A later analysis grouped co-occurring TCRs with DBSCAN, adding TCRdist sequence similarity when clustering within HLA-allele-positive subsets. Repertoires with fewer than 30,000 or more than 120,000 public chains, plus five repertoires with anomalous nucleotide sharing, were excluded from co-occurrence clustering. TCRdb took over this immuneACCESS table, retaining in-frame rearrangements with V and J assigned. Such tables are incomplete; in checked studies, under half of the missing clones stem from an unresolved V gene, and the remainder is unexplained. V and J calls and clone size are copied from that table; D and trimming were computed from the DNA. This sample gives approximately 130,000 clones in total; around 74% of them show up just once. The leading ten clones occupy roughly 3.1% of the sample.

The specimen sequenced was PBMCs. The receptor chain draws on TRBV7-2 and TRBJ2-5, and perhaps TRBD2 as D gene, on 5 matching bases. The receptor's source is a man between 25 and 39 years old in good health and CMV-seronegative. The bases are TGTGCCAGCAGCTTAGCGGGAGCGGTGGAGACCCAGTACTTC. Translated, it reads CASSLAGAVETQYF. Where the CDR3 stops, the reference TRBV7-2 and TRBJ2-5 genes take over; the full variable domain is GAGVSQSPSNKVTEKGKDVELRCDPISGHTALYWYRQSLGQGLEFLIYFQGNSAPDKSGLPSDRFSAERTGGSVSTLTIQRTQQEDSAVYLCASSLAGAVETQYFGPGTRLLVL.